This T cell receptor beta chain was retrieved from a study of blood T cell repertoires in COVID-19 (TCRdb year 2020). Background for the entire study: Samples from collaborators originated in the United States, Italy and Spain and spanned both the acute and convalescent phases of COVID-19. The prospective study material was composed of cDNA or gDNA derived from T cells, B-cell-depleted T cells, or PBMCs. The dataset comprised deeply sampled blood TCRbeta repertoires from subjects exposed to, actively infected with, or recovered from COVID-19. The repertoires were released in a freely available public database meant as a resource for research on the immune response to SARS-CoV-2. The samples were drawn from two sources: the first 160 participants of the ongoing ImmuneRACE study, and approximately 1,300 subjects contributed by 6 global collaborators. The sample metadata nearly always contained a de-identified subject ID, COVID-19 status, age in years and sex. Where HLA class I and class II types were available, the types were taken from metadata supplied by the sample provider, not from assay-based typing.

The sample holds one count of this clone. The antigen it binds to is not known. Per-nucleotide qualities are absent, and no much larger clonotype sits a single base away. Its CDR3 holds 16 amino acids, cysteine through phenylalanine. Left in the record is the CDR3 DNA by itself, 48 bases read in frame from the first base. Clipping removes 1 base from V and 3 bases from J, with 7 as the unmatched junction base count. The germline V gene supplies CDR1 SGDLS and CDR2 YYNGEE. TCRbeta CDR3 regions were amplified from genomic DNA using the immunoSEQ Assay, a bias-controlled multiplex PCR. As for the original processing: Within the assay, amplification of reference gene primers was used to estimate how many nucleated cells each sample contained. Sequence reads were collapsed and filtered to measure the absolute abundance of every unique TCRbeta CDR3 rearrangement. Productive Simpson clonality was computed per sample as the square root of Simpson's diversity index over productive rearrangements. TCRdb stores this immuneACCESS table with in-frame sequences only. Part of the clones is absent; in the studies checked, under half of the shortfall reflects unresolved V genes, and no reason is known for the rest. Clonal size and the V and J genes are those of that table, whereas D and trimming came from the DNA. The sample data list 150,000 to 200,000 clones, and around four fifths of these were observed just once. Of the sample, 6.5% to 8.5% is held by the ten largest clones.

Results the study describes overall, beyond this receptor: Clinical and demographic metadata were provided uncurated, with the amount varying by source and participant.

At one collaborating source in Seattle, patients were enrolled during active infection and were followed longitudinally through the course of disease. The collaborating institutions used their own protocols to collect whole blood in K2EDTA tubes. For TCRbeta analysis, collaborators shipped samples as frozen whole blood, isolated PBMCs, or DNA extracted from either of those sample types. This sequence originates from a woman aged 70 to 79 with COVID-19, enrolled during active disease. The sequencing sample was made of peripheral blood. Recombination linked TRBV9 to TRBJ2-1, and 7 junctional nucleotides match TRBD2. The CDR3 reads CASSVFGERGYNEQFF. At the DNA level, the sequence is TGTGCCAGCAGCGTATTCGGCGAGCGGGGCTACAATGAGCAGTTCTTC.